This T cell receptor beta chain was sequenced during a study of T cell changes during pregnancy in multiple sclerosis. The protocol was immunoSEQ multiplex PCR, while the TCRdb copy is restricted to in-frame clones and leaves out a portion. The sample records 25,000 to 35,000 clones, about 91% being singletons. Trimming took 2 bases from V and 4 from J; bases not matched to a gene: 4. Germline CDR1 reads GTSNPN; CDR2 reads SVGIG (reference sequence). The CDR3 runs 13 residues. Sequencing was performed on CD8+ T cells from peripheral blood mononuclear cells, taken in the second trimester of pregnancy. This TCR came from a female donor with multiple sclerosis, enrolled in a pregnancy study. The rearrangement uses TRBV30 and TRBJ2-7, with 8 bases identical to TRBD1. In nucleotides, the CDR3 is TGTGCCTGGAGTTGGACAGGGAATTACGAGCAGTACTTC. It encodes CAWSWTGNYEQYF.